Given below is one T cell receptor beta chain in context. Its antigen is as yet unknown. This sample stems from a study of CD8+CD57+ T cells in acquired aplastic anemia. As for the study in general: DNA from sorted CD4+ and CD8+ cells averaged approximately 3.5 ug.

Genomic DNA, the template, was used for profiling of the TCR beta VDJ and CDR3. TCRdb processed the reads anew with MiXCR; each CDR3 protein has one entry. The sample has around 200,000 distinct CDR3 sequences; less than 65% are singletons. All patients picked for sequencing had shown, by flow cytometry, an expansion of CD8+CD57+ cells. The study sampled blood from patients who had received no therapy. Study outcomes and limitations: Overlap between patients and controls comprised twenty-nine CD8+ CDR3 sequences.

V shed 5 bases and J shed 3 bases, with 8 bases lying between them. CDR1 is SEHNR, CDR2 FQNEAQ, per germline (reference sequence). This CDR3 contains 12 residues. The specimen sequenced was sorted CD4+, CD8+, or CD8+CD57+ T cells (not recorded which) from PBMCs. This receptor was taken from a human donor with aplastic anemia. The chain carries TRBV7-9 and TRBJ2-7; D is unresolved. CDR3 DNA sequence: TGTGCCAGCAGCGTTAAAAACTACGAGCAGTACTTC. This codes for CASSVKNYEQYF.